These 10 T cell receptor beta chains were sequenced from one sample in a study of blood T cell repertoires in COVID-19. The method was immunoSEQ multiplex PCR; TCRdb's version includes in-frame clones alone and lacks a portion of them. Seen here are tens of thousands of clones, more than 65% observed once, and the top ten hold roughly 0.83%. Sequenced sample: peripheral blood. All receptors derive from a woman in her seventies with acute or convalescent COVID-19.

CDR3 region: CASSQGYQGGILTGGETQYF. DNA of the CDR3: TGCGCCAGCAGCCAAGGTTACCAGGGCGGGATCCTAACGGGGGGAGAGACCCAGTACTTC. The chain couples TRBV4-3 to TRBJ2-5, with TRBD2 matching 7 bases. J was trimmed by 4 bases and V by 1 base; bases with no gene match: 21. The CDR3 is 20 residues long. Germline CDR1 LGHNA, CDR2 YSLEER.

V is TRBV5-4 and J is TRBJ2-1; D may be TRBD1 (6 bases). The CDR3 has 15 residues. Germline values: CDR1 SGHNT, CDR2 YYREEE (reference sequence). Trimming took off 4 bases at V and 0 bases at J, with 11 bases between the two ends. The CDR3 reads CASSPDSSSYNEQFF. In DNA form, the CDR3 reads TGTGCCAGCAGCCCGGACAGCAGCTCCTACAATGAGCAGTTCTTC.

The V call is TRBV7-2, the J call TRBJ2-3; the D gene is possibly TRBD1 (5 bases). Between the trimmed V and J ends, which lost 5 bases and 5 bases, there was a span of 20 bases. Germline CDR1 is SGHTA and CDR2 is FQGNSA. The CDR3 runs 16 residues. The CDR3 loop is CASSPIGSRTGDTQYF. The CDR3 region has the DNA TGTGCCAGCAGCCCAATTGGTAGCCGCACAGGAGATACGCAGTATTTT.

V gene TRBV6-2 or TRBV6-3 combines with J gene TRBJ1-6; 10 nucleotides line up with TRBD1. The trim removed 4 bases at V and 16 bases at J, leaving 4 bases unmatched. The CDR3 covers 12 residues. In germline, CDR1 is MNHEY, CDR2 SVGEGT. This CDR3 is CASSWDRGPLHF. The CDR3, as DNA: TGTGCCAGCAGTTGGGACAGGGGACCTCTCCACTTT.

The V call is TRBV11-1, the J call TRBJ2-2; TRBD1 matches 7 bases. Germline V gene data show CDR1 as SGHAT and CDR2 as FQDESV (reference sequence). With 6 bases clipped from V and 7 bases from J, the junction kept 8 bases outside the gene matches. This CDR3 contains 14 residues. The CDR3 loop is CASSETGLGGELFF. Here the CDR3 DNA reads TGTGCCAGCAGTGAGACAGGGTTGGGCGGGGAGCTGTTTTTT.

The rearrangement joins TRBV7-2 to TRBJ1-2; D remains unclear. The CDR3 totals 14 residues. V gave up 3 bases and J gave up 0 bases, with 8 bases separating them. The germline CDR1 and CDR2 sequences are SGHTA and FQGNSA. This chain's CDR3 is CASSLGLANYGYTF. The CDR3 bases are TGTGCCAGCAGCTTGGGCTTAGCTAACTATGGCTACACCTTC.

The chain joins TRBV27 to TRBJ1-1; D is unresolved. The CDR3 runs to 16 residues. Germline-derived CDR1 and CDR2 are MNHEY and SMNVEV (reference sequence). V lost 2 bases, J lost 2 bases, and 15 bases lay in between. CDR3 protein: CASSLGRRTGNTEAFF. The CDR3 DNA reads TGTGCCAGCAGTTTAGGTCGTAGAACGGGAAACACTGAAGCTTTCTTT.

This clone was counted only a few times. The chain employs TRBV18 and TRBJ1-1, with D possibly being TRBD1 (6 bases). Between the trimmed V and J ends, which lost 5 bases and 0 bases, there was a span of 16 bases. The CDR3 extends over 16 amino acids. Germline V CDR1 and CDR2: KGHSH, LQKENI. CDR3 sequence (DNA): TGTGCCAGCTCATCAAACAGGGCCTTGATGAACACTGAAGCTTTCTTT. Protein product: CASSSNRALMNTEAFF.

The chain carries TRBV18 and TRBJ1-2, with D uncertain. Germline V lookup: CDR1 KGHSH, CDR2 LQKENI. With 2 bases removed from V and 6 bases from J, the gap between germline ends came to 10 bases. This CDR3 contains 13 residues. CDR3 sequence: CASSPTTVDGYTF. Written as DNA, the CDR3 is TGTGCCAGCTCACCAACCACAGTGGATGGCTACACCTTC.

V usage is TRBV27 and J usage is TRBJ1-2; 8 nucleotides line up with TRBD1. This CDR3 is built from 16 residues. CDR1 and CDR2 from the germline V gene are MNHEY and SMNVEV (reference sequence). V lost 5 bases to trimming and J lost 5 bases; unmatched junction nucleotides: 13. The CDR3, as DNA: TGTGCCAGCAGTAAACGCCCGGGACAGGTCGAATATGGCTACACCTTC. Its translation is CASSKRPGQVEYGYTF.